This T cell receptor (beta chain) was identified during a study of T cell responses to AZD1222 COVID-19 vaccine. Data came from immunoSEQ multiplex PCR; TCRdb stores just in-frame clones and leaves some out. The sample shows 200,000 or so clones, approximately 93% of them seen only once. Only a few counts were recorded for this clone. The receptor comes from an adult who received the AZD1222 COVID-19 vaccine. This specimen was peripheral blood, taken 28 days after the second AZD1222 dose.

CDR3 nucleotides: TGCGCCAGCAGCTTAGAAGGGATTCAAGAGACCCAGTACTTC. As protein: CASSLEGIQETQYF. The gene calls are TRBV5-1 and TRBJ2-5, with D hard to call. V gave up 2 bases and J gave up 2 bases, with 10 bases separating them. From germline, CDR1 is SGHRS and CDR2 YFSETQ. This CDR3 is built from 14 residues.